Included here is one T cell receptor (beta chain) sequence, with context. Its antigen remains undetermined. No base quality information exists; no much larger clone differs at one position. The data belong to a study of T cells after somatic rescue of genetic block (dated by TCRdb to about 2020). Regarding the research as a whole: The study assessed how robust, over the long term, a T-cell system was when the system had developed through somatic rescue of a genetic block in T-cell development.

From cysteine to phenylalanine, the CDR3 is 15 amino acids long. Only the CDR3 portion is preserved as DNA: 45 bases, with reading frame beginning at the first base. After removal of 4 bases from V and 10 bases from J, the junction retains 10 bases not matched to a gene. CDR1 and CDR2, looked up from the germline V gene, are LGHNA and YNFKEQ. The library was made by the immunoSEQ multiplex PCR assay. In its TCRdb copy, this immuneACCESS table keeps in-frame sequences only and misses some clones. Where compared with another copy, unresolved V genes explain less than half of these, and the others have no known cause. This sample comprises approximately 65,000 clones, 80% to 95% of them detected only once. About 2.7% of the sample is taken by the ten largest.

The V gene is TRBV4-2 and the J gene is TRBJ1-6, with 7 bases aligning to TRBD1. The TCR was taken from a man aged 35 to 55. The sample was peripheral blood mononuclear cells (PBMCs). The CDR3 protein is CASSRQGRGESPLHF. The DNA sequence is TGTGCCAGCAGCCGACAGGGCAGGGGGGAATCACCCCTCCACTTT.